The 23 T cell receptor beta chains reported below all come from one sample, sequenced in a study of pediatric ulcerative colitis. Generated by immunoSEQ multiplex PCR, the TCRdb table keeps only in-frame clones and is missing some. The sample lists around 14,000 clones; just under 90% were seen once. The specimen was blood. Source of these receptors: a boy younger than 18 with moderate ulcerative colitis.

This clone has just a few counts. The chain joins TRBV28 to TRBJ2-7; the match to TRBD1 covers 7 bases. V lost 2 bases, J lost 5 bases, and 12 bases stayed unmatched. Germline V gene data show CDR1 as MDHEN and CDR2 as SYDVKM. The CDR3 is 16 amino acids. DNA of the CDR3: TGTGCCAGCAGTTTAACACAGGGGAGTATGGTCGACGAGCAGTACTTC. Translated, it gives CASSLTQGSMVDEQYF.

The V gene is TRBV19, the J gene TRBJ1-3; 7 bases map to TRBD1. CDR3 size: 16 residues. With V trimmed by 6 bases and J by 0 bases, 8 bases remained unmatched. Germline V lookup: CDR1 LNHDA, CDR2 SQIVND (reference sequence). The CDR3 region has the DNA TGTGCCAGTAGCCTATACCGGGACAGCTCTGGAAACACCATATATTTT. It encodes CASSLYRDSSGNTIYF. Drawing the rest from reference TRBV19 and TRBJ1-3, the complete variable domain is DGGITQSPKYLFRKEGQNVTLSCEQNLNHDAMYWYRQDPGQGLRLIYYSQIVNDFQKGDIAEGYSVSREKKESFPLTVTSAQKNPTAFYLCASSLYRDSSGNTIYFGEGSWLTVV.

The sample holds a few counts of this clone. The CDR3 nucleotides are TGCAGCGTGAACAGGGGAGGGAATGAAAAACTGTTTTTT. Its translation is CSVNRGGNEKLFF. This chain joins TRBV29-1 and TRBJ1-4; 7 nucleotides match TRBD1. The CDR3 has 13 residues. Germline V lookup: CDR1 SQVTM, CDR2 ANQGSEA. The V segment lost 6 bases and the J segment 5 bases; nucleotides outside the gene matches: 6.

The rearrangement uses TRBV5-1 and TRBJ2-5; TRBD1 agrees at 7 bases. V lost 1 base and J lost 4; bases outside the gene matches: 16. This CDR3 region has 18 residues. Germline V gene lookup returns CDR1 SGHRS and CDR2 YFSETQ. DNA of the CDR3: TGCGCCAGCAGCTTGCAATACACAGGGGACCCCGTTATAGAGACCCAGTACTTC. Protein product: CASSLQYTGDPVIETQYF.

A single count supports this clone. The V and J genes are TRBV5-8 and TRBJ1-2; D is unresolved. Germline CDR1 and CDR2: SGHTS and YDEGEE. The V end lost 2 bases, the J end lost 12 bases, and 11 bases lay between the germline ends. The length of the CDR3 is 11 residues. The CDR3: CASSLRFTNTF. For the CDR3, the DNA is TGTGCCAGCAGCTTAAGGTTCACCAACACCTTC.

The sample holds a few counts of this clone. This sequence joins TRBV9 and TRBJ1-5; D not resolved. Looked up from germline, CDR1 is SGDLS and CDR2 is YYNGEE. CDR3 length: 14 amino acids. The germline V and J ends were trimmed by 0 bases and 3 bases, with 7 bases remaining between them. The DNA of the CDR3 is TGTGCCAGCAGCGTAGCTGGCTTCAATCAGCCCCAGCATTTT. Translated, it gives CASSVAGFNQPQHF.

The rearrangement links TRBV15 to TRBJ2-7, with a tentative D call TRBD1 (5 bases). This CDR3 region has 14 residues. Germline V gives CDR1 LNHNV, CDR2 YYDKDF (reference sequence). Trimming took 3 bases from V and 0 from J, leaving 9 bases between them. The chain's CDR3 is CATSRDTSSYEQYF. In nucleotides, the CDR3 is TGTGCCACCAGCAGGGACACGAGCTCCTACGAGCAGTACTTC.

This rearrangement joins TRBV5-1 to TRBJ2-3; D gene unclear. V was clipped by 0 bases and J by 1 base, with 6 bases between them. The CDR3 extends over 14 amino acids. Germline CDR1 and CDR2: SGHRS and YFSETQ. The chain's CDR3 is CASSLALGTDTQYF. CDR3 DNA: TGCGCCAGCAGCTTGGCATTAGGCACAGATACGCAGTATTTT.

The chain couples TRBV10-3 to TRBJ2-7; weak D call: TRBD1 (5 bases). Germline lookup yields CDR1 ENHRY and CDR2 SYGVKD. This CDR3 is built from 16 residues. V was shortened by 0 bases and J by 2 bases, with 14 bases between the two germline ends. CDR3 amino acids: CAISESPLQDTYEQYF. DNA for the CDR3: TGTGCCATCAGTGAGTCTCCGTTGCAGGACACCTACGAGCAGTACTTC.

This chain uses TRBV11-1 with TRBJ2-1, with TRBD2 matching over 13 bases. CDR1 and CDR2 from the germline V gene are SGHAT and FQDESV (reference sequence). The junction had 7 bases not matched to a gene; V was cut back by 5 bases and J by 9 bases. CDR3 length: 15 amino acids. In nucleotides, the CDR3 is TGTGCCAGCAGCCCCACTAGCGGGGGGGCTTTTGAGCAGTTCTTC. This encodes CASSPTSGGAFEQFF.

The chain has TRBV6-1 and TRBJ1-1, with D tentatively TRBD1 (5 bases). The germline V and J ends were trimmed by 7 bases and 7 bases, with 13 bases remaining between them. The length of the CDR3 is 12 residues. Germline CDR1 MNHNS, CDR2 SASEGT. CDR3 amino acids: CASTLRGLEAFF. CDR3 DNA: TGTGCCAGCACTCTAAGGGGTCTTGAAGCTTTCTTT.

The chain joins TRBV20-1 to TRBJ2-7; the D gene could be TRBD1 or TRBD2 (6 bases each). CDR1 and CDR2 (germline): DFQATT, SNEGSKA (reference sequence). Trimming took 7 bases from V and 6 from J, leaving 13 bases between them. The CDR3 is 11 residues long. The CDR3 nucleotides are TGCAGTGTGCCAGGGGAGGTCGAGCAGTACTTC. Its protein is CSVPGEVEQYF.

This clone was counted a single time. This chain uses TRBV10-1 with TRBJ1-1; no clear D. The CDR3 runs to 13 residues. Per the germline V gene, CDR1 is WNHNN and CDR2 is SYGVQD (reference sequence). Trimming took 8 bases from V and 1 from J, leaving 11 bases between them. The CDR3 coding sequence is TGCGCCAGCGGTTGTCAGCAGAACACTGAAGCTTTCTTT. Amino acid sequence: CASGCQQNTEAFF.

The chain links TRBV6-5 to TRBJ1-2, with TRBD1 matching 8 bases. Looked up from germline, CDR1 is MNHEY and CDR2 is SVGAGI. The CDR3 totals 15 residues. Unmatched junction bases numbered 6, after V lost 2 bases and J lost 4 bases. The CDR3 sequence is CASSYEGQGVYGYTF. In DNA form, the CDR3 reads TGTGCCAGCAGTTACGAAGGACAGGGCGTCTATGGCTACACCTTC.

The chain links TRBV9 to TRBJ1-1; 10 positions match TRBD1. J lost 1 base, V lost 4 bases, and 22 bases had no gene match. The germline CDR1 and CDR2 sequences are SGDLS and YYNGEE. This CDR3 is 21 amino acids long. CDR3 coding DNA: TGTGCCAGCAGCTCCCGACCGGGACAGGGGATCCCCTATACCCAGAACACTGAAGCTTTCTTT. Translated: CASSSRPGQGIPYTQNTEAFF. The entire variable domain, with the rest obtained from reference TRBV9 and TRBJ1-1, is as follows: DSGVTQTPKHLITATGQRVTLRCSPRSGDLSVYWYQQSLDQGLQFLIQYYNGEERAKGNILERFSAQQFPDLHSELNLSSLELGDSALYFCASSSRPGQGIPYTQNTEAFFGQGTRLTVV.

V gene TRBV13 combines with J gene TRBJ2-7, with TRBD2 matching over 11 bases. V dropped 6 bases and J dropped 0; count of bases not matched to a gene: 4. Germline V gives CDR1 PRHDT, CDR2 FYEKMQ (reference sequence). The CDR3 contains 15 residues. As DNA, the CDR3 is TGTGCCAGCAGTCTGGGGACTAGCGGCTCCTACGAGCAGTACTTC. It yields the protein CASSLGTSGSYEQYF.

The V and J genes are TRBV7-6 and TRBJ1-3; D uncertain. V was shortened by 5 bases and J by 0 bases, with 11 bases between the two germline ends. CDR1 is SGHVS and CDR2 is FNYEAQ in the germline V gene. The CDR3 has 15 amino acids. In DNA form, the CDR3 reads TGTGCCAGCAGCCTCAATTTGGACTCTGGAAACACCATATATTTT. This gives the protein CASSLNLDSGNTIYF.

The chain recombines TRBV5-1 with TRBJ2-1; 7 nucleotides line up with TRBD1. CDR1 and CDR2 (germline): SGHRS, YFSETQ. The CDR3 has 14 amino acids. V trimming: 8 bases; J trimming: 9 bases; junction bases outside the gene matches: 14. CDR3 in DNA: TGCGCCAGAAGAGGGACGGACGCAGGGGGTGAGCAGTTCTTC. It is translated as CARRGTDAGGEQFF.

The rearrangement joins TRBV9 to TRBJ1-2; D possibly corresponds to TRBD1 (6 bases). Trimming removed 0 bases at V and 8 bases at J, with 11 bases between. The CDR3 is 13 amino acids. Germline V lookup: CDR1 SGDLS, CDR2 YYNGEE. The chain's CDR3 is CASSVVPGDGYTF. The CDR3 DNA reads TGTGCCAGCAGCGTAGTACCAGGGGACGGCTACACCTTC.

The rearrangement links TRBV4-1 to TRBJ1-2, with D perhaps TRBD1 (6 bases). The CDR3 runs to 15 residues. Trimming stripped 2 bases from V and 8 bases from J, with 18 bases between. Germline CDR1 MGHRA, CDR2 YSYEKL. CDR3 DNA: TGCGCCAGCAGCCAATCCCGACAGGTCGCATTGGGCTACACCTTC. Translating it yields CASSQSRQVALGYTF.

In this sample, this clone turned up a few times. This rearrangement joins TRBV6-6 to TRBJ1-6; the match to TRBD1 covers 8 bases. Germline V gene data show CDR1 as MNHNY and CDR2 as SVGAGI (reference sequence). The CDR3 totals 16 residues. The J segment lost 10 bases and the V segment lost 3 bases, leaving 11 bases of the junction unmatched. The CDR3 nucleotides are TGTGCCAGCAGTTATGAATCTCGGACAGGGCGGTCACCCCTCCACTTT. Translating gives CASSYESRTGRSPLHF.

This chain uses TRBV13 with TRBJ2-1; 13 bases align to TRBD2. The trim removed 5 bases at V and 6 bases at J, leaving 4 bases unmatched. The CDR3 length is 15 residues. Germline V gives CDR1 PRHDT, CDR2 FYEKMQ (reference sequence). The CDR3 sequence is CASSGGTSGANEQFF. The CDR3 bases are TGTGCCAGCAGCGGGGGGACTAGCGGGGCCAATGAGCAGTTCTTC.

In DNA, the CDR3 is TGTGCCAGCAGCTCGGACTTGTCCTATGGCTACACCTTC. Translation gives CASSSDLSYGYTF. The chain carries TRBV7-9 and TRBJ1-2; no reliable D call. V lost 4 bases and J 4 bases, leaving 10 bases between the germline ends. CDR3 length equals 13 residues. In germline, CDR1 is SEHNR, CDR2 FQNEAQ (reference sequence).